This T cell receptor (beta chain) was observed in a study of T cells after yellow fever vaccination. Study conclusions and caveats: Once the booster was given, most primary-vaccination clones reappeared, at just under 98% for CD4 and more than 85% for CD8.

TCRdb re-analysed the 5' RACE reads in MiXCR, keeping a single row per CDR3 protein. The data hold some 600,000 distinct CDR3 sequences, with less than 20% observed a single time. The CDR3 runs to 14 residues. CDR1 and CDR2 (germline): SEHNR, FQNEAQ (reference sequence). V lost 6 bases to trimming and J lost 2 bases, with 11 bases between them. As for this clonotype: Its target is unknown.

This TCR came from a man aged 18-30 years who received the YFV17D yellow fever vaccine. The chain uses TRBV7-9 and TRBJ2-1; no definite D call. The specimen comprised PBMCs, sampled about 5 days after the first yellow fever vaccination. For the CDR3, the DNA is TGTGCCAGCAGTCGGGTTCTGGCCTACAATGAGCAGTTCTTC. It specifies CASSRVLAYNEQFF.